This record concerns one T cell receptor (beta chain) sequence. Antigen unknown. Clones were sequenced by immunoSEQ multiplex PCR, and TCRdb holds only the in-frame ones, with some missing. This sample has approximately 110,000 clones, with 70% to 85% found just once. CDR3 length: 13 residues. From germline, CDR1 is SGHAT and CDR2 FQNNGV. The V end was cut by 5 bases, the J end by 4 bases, with 11 bases between. These data belong to a study of PD-L1 blockade in urothelial cancer. Study-wide findings and caveats: Where pretreatment blood TCR clonality fell below the median, better survival was predicted.

The input for sequencing was PBMCs, taken around atezolizumab (anti-PD-L1) treatment. This sequence originates from a man over 45 with urothelial cancer. V and J are TRBV11-2 and TRBJ1-1; D unresolved. The CDR3 reads CASSAQWSTEAFF. Written as DNA, the CDR3 is TGTGCCAGCAGCGCCCAGTGGTCCACTGAAGCTTTCTTT.